These 32 T cell receptor beta chains were all obtained from the same sample, sequenced in a study of identical twins. TCRdb re-analysed the 5' RACE reads in MiXCR, keeping a single row per CDR3 protein. This sample has some 250,000 distinct CDR3 sequences, with 5.5% to 7.5% found just once. The same data also contributed to another study, on T cells expressing NK-cell markers.

The material sequenced was CD8+ T cells sorted from blood. Receptors originate from a woman aged 18 to 35 in good health.

This clonotype has just a few counts. The J gene is TRBJ2-7, the V gene TRBV4-1, with D tentatively TRBD2 (6 bases). CDR1 MGHRA and CDR2 YSYEKL come from the germline V gene. The CDR3 loop spans 17 amino acids. V was shortened by 2 bases and J by 5 bases, with 22 bases between the two germline ends. Written as DNA, the CDR3 is TGCGCCAGCAGCCAATTTACGGCAGGAGGGGATAACAACGAGCAGTACTTC. This gives the protein CASSQFTAGGDNNEQYF.

In its sample, this clonotype was seen a few times. V usage is TRBV11-2 and J usage is TRBJ1-1, with D tentatively TRBD1 (6 bases). This CDR3 is built from 14 residues. Germline-derived CDR1 and CDR2 are SGHAT and FQNNGV. The V end lost 6 bases, the J end lost 3 bases, and 14 bases lay between the germline ends. Here the CDR3 reads CASRRGARYTEAFF. The CDR3 DNA sequence: TGTGCCAGCAGGAGGGGGGCCCGGTACACTGAAGCTTTCTTT.

This clonotype was seen a handful of times. This sequence joins TRBV13 and TRBJ2-7; D is unresolved. The CDR3 loop spans 12 amino acids. Per the germline V gene, CDR1 is PRHDT and CDR2 is FYEKMQ (reference sequence). Trimming took off 5 bases at V and 5 bases at J, with 10 bases between the two ends. The CDR3 spells CASSLQEDEQYF. Written as DNA, the CDR3 is TGTGCCAGCAGCCTCCAAGAGGACGAGCAGTACTTC.

This clonotype was seen more than once but under ten times. This sequence joins TRBV20-1 and TRBJ2-7; 8 bases map to TRBD2. This CDR3 contains 15 residues. With V trimmed by 0 bases and J by 4 bases, 8 bases remained unmatched. Germline lookup yields CDR1 DFQATT and CDR2 SNEGSKA (reference sequence). CDR3 loop: CSARDPGRDGYEQYF. DNA of the CDR3: TGCAGTGCTAGAGACCCCGGGAGGGACGGTTACGAGCAGTACTTC.

This chain links TRBV14 with TRBJ2-1; D remains unclear. The germline V gene has CDR1 SGHDN and CDR2 FVKESK. Trimming cost V 0 bases and J 8 bases, with 2 bases left between them. This CDR3 is built from 11 residues. CDR3 in amino acids: CASSQDYEQFF. The CDR3 coding sequence is TGTGCCAGCAGCCAAGATTATGAGCAGTTCTTC.

Many counts were recorded for this clonotype. The chain joins TRBV12-3 or TRBV12-4 to TRBJ2-4, with D perhaps matching TRBD1 (6 bases). The V and J ends lost 3 bases and 8 bases respectively, with 8 bases between them. The CDR3 runs 12 residues. CDR3 loop: CASSFEGDIQYF. In DNA, the CDR3 is TGTGCCAGCAGTTTCGAGGGGGACATTCAGTACTTC.

This clonotype has only one observation. The V gene is TRBV2, the J gene TRBJ1-1; a weak D match, TRBD1 (6 bases). The CDR3 is 14 residues long. V shed 5 bases and J shed 0 bases, with 10 bases lying between them. CDR1 SNHLY and CDR2 FYNNEI come from the germline V gene. CDR3 sequence: CASSWYRVNTEAFF. CDR3 sequence (DNA): TGTGCCAGCAGTTGGTACAGGGTGAACACTGAAGCTTTCTTT.

This clonotype was found a few times. The chain couples TRBV6-5 to TRBJ2-7; D is unresolved. In germline, CDR1 is MNHEY, CDR2 SVGAGI. Deletions cut 3 bases from V and 7 bases from J, with 13 bases between. The CDR3 extends over 13 amino acids. CDR3 nucleotides: TGTGCCAGCAGTTATCCGGCTATTATAGAGCAGTACTTC. Translation: CASSYPAIIEQYF.

This clonotype appeared a few times. The V and J genes are TRBV11-3 and TRBJ2-7, with 9 nucleotides matching TRBD2. There are 13 residues in the CDR3. Looked up from germline, CDR1 is SGHNT and CDR2 is YENEEA. Trimming at V came to 5 bases and at J to 6 bases, leaving 5 bases not matched to a gene. The CDR3 loop reads CASSQAAGGEQYF. The CDR3 coding sequence is TGTGCCAGCAGCCAGGCAGCGGGAGGCGAGCAGTACTTC. The full variable domain, completed using reference TRBV11-3 and TRBJ2-7, is EAGVVQSPRYKIIEKKQPVAFWCNPISGHNTLYWYLQNLGQGPELLIRYENEEAVDDSQLPKDRFSAERLKGVDSTLKIQPAELGDSAVYLCASSQAAGGEQYFGPGTRLTVT.

This clonotype was detected many times. The chain couples TRBV6-1 to TRBJ1-6, with 9 bases lining up with TRBD1. Germline trimming cut 8 bases from V and 0 bases from J; bases unmatched to any gene: 5. From germline, CDR1 is MNHNS and CDR2 SASEGT. The CDR3 covers 16 residues. The CDR3 reads CASGGGQGSYNSPLHF. The CDR3 DNA sequence: TGTGCCAGCGGGGGGGGACAGGGCTCCTATAATTCACCCCTCCACTTT.

V gene TRBV20-1 combines with J gene TRBJ2-2; D unresolved. Germline assignment: CDR1 DFQATT and CDR2 SNEGSKA (reference sequence). The V end lost 0 bases, the J end lost 7 bases, and 9 bases lay between the germline ends. The length of the CDR3 is 13 residues. The CDR3 DNA is TGCAGTGCTAGAGACCCGGTGGGCGGGGAGCTGTTTTTT. This translates into CSARDPVGGELFF.

The chain couples TRBV11-2 to TRBJ2-1; 8 positions match TRBD2. CDR1 is SGHAT and CDR2 is FQNNGV in the germline V gene. With 8 bases clipped from V and 0 bases from J, the junction kept 9 bases outside the gene matches. There are 16 residues in the CDR3. In DNA form, the CDR3 reads TGTGCCAGCGGTCGGGGGGGCCCGGGCTCCTACAATGAGCAGTTCTTC. Translation: CASGRGGPGSYNEQFF.

This clonotype was recorded at least ten times. V usage is TRBV7-9 and J usage is TRBJ2-1; a weak D match, TRBD2 (7 bases). Germline lookup yields CDR1 SEHNR and CDR2 FQNEAQ (reference sequence). The CDR3 is 13 residues long. Trimming pared 5 bases from V and 8 bases from J, leaving 13 bases between. CDR3 bases: TGTGCCAGCAGCAACGGGGGGCTAGATGAGCAGTTCTTC. The encoded protein is CASSNGGLDEQFF.

This clonotype was seen at least ten times. The V gene is TRBV7-9, the J gene TRBJ2-1, with TRBD2 matching over 11 bases. CDR3 size: 15 residues. V shed 3 bases and J 8 bases; nucleotides not matched to a gene: 6. Per the germline V gene, CDR1 is SEHNR and CDR2 is FQNEAQ (reference sequence). The CDR3 protein is CASSFTSGSMHEQFF. The DNA of the CDR3 is TGTGCCAGCAGCTTTACTAGCGGGAGCATGCATGAGCAGTTCTTC.

This clonotype was found a few times. The CDR3 loop is CASSGYTGANTEAFF. The CDR3 DNA sequence: TGTGCCAGCAGTGGGTATACAGGGGCTAACACTGAAGCTTTCTTT. The chain combines TRBV27 with TRBJ1-1, with 7 bases aligning to TRBD1. J was trimmed by 2 bases and V by 5 bases; bases with no gene match: 8. CDR1 and CDR2 from the germline V gene are MNHEY and SMNVEV (reference sequence). There are 15 residues in the CDR3.

This clonotype has a count of ten or more. V usage is TRBV7-2 and J usage is TRBJ2-1; possibly TRBD2 for D (5 bases). The CDR3 has 17 amino acids. The V and J ends lost 1 base and 4 bases respectively, with 17 bases between them. Germline CDR1 and CDR2: SGHTA and FQGNSA. The CDR3 region has the DNA TGTGCCAGCAGCTTAGGCGTCACGCTCGGGAAATACAATGAGCAGTTCTTC. Protein sequence: CASSLGVTLGKYNEQFF.

This clonotype was counted a few times. The rearrangement uses TRBV27 and TRBJ2-1; 10 positions agree with TRBD2. CDR1 and CDR2 from the germline V gene are MNHEY and SMNVEV (reference sequence). The CDR3 extends over 17 amino acids. The V and J ends lost 2 bases and 6 bases, in that order; junction bases with no gene match: 10. Here the CDR3 reads CASSLRLAGVLINEQFF. The CDR3 nucleotides read TGTGCCAGCAGTTTACGGCTAGCGGGAGTTCTAATCAATGAGCAGTTCTTC.

The chain recombines TRBV3-1 with TRBJ1-4; 8 nucleotides agree with TRBD1. Trimming removed 5 bases from V and 10 bases from J; junction bases left unmatched: 12. CDR3 size: 15 residues. CDR1 and CDR2 from the germline V gene are LGHDT and YNNKEL (reference sequence). The CDR3 DNA is TGTGCCAGCAGCAACCGGGACAGGCCGTTCGCAAAACTGTTTTTT. Its protein is CASSNRDRPFAKLFF.

A few counts support this clonotype. V and J are TRBV6-5 and TRBJ1-2, with D tentatively TRBD1 (5 bases). The CDR3 covers 15 residues. V lost 0 bases, J lost 6 bases, and 14 bases lay in between. Germline values: CDR1 MNHEY, CDR2 SVGAGI. This chain's CDR3 is CASSYSKKGFDGYTF. CDR3 in DNA: TGTGCCAGCAGTTACTCGAAAAAGGGGTTTGATGGCTACACCTTC.

CDR3: CSSRGGGTDTQYF. CDR3 DNA: TGCAGCTCACGAGGGGGGGGCACAGATACGCAGTATTTT. The chain joins TRBV29-1 to TRBJ2-3; tentatively, D is TRBD2 (7 bases). Deletions cut 8 bases from V and 1 base from J, with 13 bases between. The CDR3 covers 13 residues. Germline-derived CDR1 and CDR2 are SQVTM and ANQGSEA.

The rearrangement links TRBV29-1 to TRBJ1-1; D is perhaps TRBD1 (6 bases). The V gene's germline CDR1 is SQVTM and CDR2 ANQGSEA. V lost 7 bases, J lost 7 bases, and 13 bases lay in between. There are 11 residues in the CDR3. CDR3 sequence: CSAIRDNEAFF. Written as DNA, the CDR3 is TGCAGCGCTATCCGGGACAATGAAGCTTTCTTT.

The V gene is TRBV4-3, the J gene TRBJ1-5; no reliable D call. In germline, CDR1 is LGHNA, CDR2 YSLEER. The length of the CDR3 is 15 residues. The V end lost 0 bases, the J end lost 4 bases, and 10 bases lay between the germline ends. The DNA of the CDR3 is TGCGCCAGCAGCCAAGATGGGAGCCGTAATCAGCCCCAGCATTTT. Protein: CASSQDGSRNQPQHF.

This chain joins TRBV5-6 and TRBJ2-1; D possibly corresponds to TRBD1 (6 bases). V shed 4 bases and J shed 5 bases, with 16 bases lying between them. The CDR3 runs 15 residues. CDR1 and CDR2 (germline): SGHDT, YYEEEE. The CDR3 region has the DNA TGTGCCAGCAGCGCAATCGGGACACCCAACAATGAGCAGTTCTTC. It specifies CASSAIGTPNNEQFF.

This clonotype was seen a handful of times. The V call is TRBV18, the J call TRBJ2-1; tentatively, D is TRBD2 (5 bases). CDR3 length equals 14 residues. V was pared by 3 bases and J by 5 bases, with 11 bases between. Per germline, CDR1 KGHSH and CDR2 LQKENI. CDR3 in DNA: TGTGCCAGCTCACCCTCGGGAACTAACAATGAGCAGTTCTTC. This codes for CASSPSGTNNEQFF.

This clonotype was seen a handful of times. This sequence joins TRBV29-1 and TRBJ1-1, with D perhaps TRBD1 (5 bases). Germline V gene lookup returns CDR1 SQVTM and CDR2 ANQGSEA. There are 15 residues in the CDR3. Trimming stripped 0 bases from V and 0 bases from J, with 11 bases between. CDR3 residues: CSVEDRAGLNTEAFF. CDR3 nucleotides: TGCAGCGTTGAAGATCGGGCAGGGCTGAACACTGAAGCTTTCTTT.

This clonotype was found many times. The chain combines TRBV5-1 with TRBJ2-2, with 7 bases that match TRBD1. The CDR3 loop spans 16 amino acids. The V gene's germline CDR1 is SGHRS and CDR2 YFSETQ. J was trimmed by 4 bases and V by 2 bases; bases with no gene match: 8. This CDR3 is CASSLNLGQSTGELFF. DNA for the CDR3: TGCGCCAGCAGCTTAAATCTGGGACAGTCCACCGGGGAGCTGTTTTTT.

This clonotype has just a few counts. This rearrangement joins TRBV6-1 to TRBJ2-7, with 9 bases lining up with TRBD1. The CDR3 spans 15 residues. The V gene's germline CDR1 is MNHNS and CDR2 SASEGT. The V segment lost 5 bases and the J segment 5 bases; nucleotides outside the gene matches: 10. The CDR3 sequence: CASSIRPGQGNEQYF. CDR3 nucleotides: TGTGCCAGCAGTATCCGACCGGGACAGGGAAACGAGCAGTACTTC.

This clonotype was seen more than once but under ten times. The chain recombines TRBV29-1 with TRBJ2-7, with D possibly TRBD1 on 6 matching bases. Germline values: CDR1 SQVTM, CDR2 ANQGSEA. The germline V and J ends were trimmed by 6 bases and 3 bases, with 21 bases remaining between them. The CDR3 has 15 amino acids. This chain's CDR3 is CSVSLPGTNIYEQYF. The CDR3 DNA follows: TGCAGCGTGTCCCTACCCGGGACAAATATCTACGAGCAGTACTTC.

This clonotype was observed a handful of times. The chain combines TRBV7-2 with TRBJ2-7; 7 bases are a match to TRBD2. V gave up 0 bases and J gave up 2 bases; unmatched junction bases: 10. Looked up from germline, CDR1 is SGHTA and CDR2 is FQGNSA. This CDR3 contains 17 residues. The CDR3 spells CASSLALPVAGAYEQYF. DNA for the CDR3: TGTGCCAGCAGCTTAGCCTTGCCGGTGGCGGGGGCCTACGAGCAGTACTTC.

This clonotype was detected a few times. This chain joins TRBV12-3 or TRBV12-4 and TRBJ1-2, with D tentatively TRBD1 (6 bases). V was cut by 0 bases and J by 7 bases, with 15 bases left in between. The CDR3 runs 15 residues. The CDR3 coding sequence is TGTGCCAGCAGTTTAGCGGAGGGCAGGGGAGGTGGCTACACCTTC. Translating gives CASSLAEGRGGGYTF.

The chain carries TRBV11-2 and TRBJ2-1; the match to TRBD1 covers 9 bases. The germline gives CDR1 SGHAT, CDR2 FQNNGV. This CDR3 is built from 17 residues. V dropped 1 base and J dropped 2; count of bases not matched to a gene: 6. The CDR3 coding sequence is TGTGCCAGCAGCTTAGTTGGGACAGGGAGTACCTACAATGAGCAGTTCTTC. Protein: CASSLVGTGSTYNEQFF.

The rearrangement joins TRBV11-2 to TRBJ1-1, with unresolved D. Deletions cut 5 bases from V and 7 bases from J, with 11 bases between. The CDR3 is made up of 12 amino acids. CDR1 SGHAT and CDR2 FQNNGV come from the germline V gene. The CDR3 region has the DNA TGTGCCAGCAGCCCCGAAGGCTTTGAAGCTTTCTTT. It is translated as CASSPEGFEAFF.